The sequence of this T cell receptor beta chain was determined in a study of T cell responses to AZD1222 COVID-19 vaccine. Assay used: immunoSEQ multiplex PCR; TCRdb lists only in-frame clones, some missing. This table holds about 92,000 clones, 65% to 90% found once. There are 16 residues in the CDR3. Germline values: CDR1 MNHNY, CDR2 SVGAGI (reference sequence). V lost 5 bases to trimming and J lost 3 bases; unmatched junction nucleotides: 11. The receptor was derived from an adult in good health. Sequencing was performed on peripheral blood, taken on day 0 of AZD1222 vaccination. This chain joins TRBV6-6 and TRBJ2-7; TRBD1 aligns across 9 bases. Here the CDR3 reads CASSRLPGQGNYEQYF. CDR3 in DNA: TGTGCCAGCAGTCGATTGCCGGGACAGGGTAACTACGAGCAGTACTTC.